What follows are 13 T cell receptor beta chains derived from one specimen sequenced in a study of CD8+ T cells in alopecia areata. cDNA reverse transcribed from extracted RNA served as the sequencing template. Only in-frame clones appear in the TCRdb table, and some are missing; sequencing was by immunoSEQ multiplex PCR. The data show about 9,000 clones, with none appearing a single time. After pooling, cutaneous lymph node cells were sorted with CD4, CD8alpha, NKG2D, NKG2ACE and other markers. The source material was CD8+ T cells sorted from a lymph node. The receptors were sampled from a C3H/HeJ mouse with alopecia areata. This strain's MHC haplotype is H2-k.

This clone was observed at least ten times. Germline and genes here are mouse. From the germline J gene comes the end of the CDR3, since the read stops 4 residues before it. The chain links TRBV31 to TRBJ2-7; 7 bases are a match to TRBD2. The ends lost 0 bases at V and 3 bases at J; junction bases unmatched: 2. The CDR3 is 13 amino acids. CDR1 and CDR2 (germline): GKSSPN, SITVG. The DNA read from the CDR3 is TGTGCCTGGAGTCTCCCTGGGGGCTAT. Protein sequence: CAWSLPGGY. The whole CDR3 protein reads CAWSLPGGYEQYF.

In its sample, this clone was seen many times. Gene and germline names: mouse. The sequenced fragment ends 4 residues before the CDR3 boundary, so the rest is inferred from the germline J gene. V usage is TRBV13-3 and J usage is TRBJ2-7; D gene ambiguous. The CDR3 contains 13 residues. The germline CDR1 and CDR2 sequences are NNHDY and SYVADS. The part of the CDR3 DNA that was read is TGTGCCAGCAGTGATGCACAGCCTTAT. It translates to CASSDAQPY. The entire CDR3 protein is CASSDAQPYEQYF.

About this clone itself: Germline and genes: mouse. Read coverage stops 4 residues before the CDR3 terminus; the germline J gene supplies the remainder. The chain is built from TRBV13-2 and TRBJ2-7; TRBD2 matches 11 bases. Germline CDR1 is NNHNN and CDR2 is SYGAGS (reference sequence). This CDR3 comprises 15 residues. The J segment lost 0 bases and the V segment lost 3 bases, leaving 2 bases of the junction unmatched. The CDR3 bases that were read are TGTGCCAGCGGTGGGGACTGGGGGAGCTCCTAT. Translation gives CASGGDWGSSY. The CDR3 in its entirety is CASGGDWGSSYEQYF.

This clone showed up many times. Genes and germline come from the mouse. The read ends 4 residues before the CDR3 terminus; that terminus is restored from the germline J gene. Other DNA sequences in the same sample also yield this CDR3. The chain recombines TRBV13-1 with TRBJ2-7; TRBD2 matches at 8 bases. The CDR3 extends over 13 amino acids. CDR1 and CDR2 from the germline V gene are NSHNY and SYGAGN. The CDR3 reads CASSDPGGYEQYF. The part of the CDR3 DNA that was read is TGTGCCAGCAGTGACCCTGGGGGGTAT.

This clone was seen ten or more times. Mouse germline and gene names are used. The read ends 4 residues shy of where the CDR3 ends; the end is completed using the germline J gene. This chain uses TRBV13-3 with TRBJ2-5; D is possibly TRBD1 (6 bases). This CDR3 contains 14 residues. V lost 4 bases, J lost 0 bases, and 9 bases lay in between. Germline V gene sequence: CDR1 NNHDY, CDR2 SYVADS. The sequenced part of the CDR3 DNA is TGTGCCAGCAGTCGGGACAATAACCAAGAC. It translates to CASSRDNNQD. The full CDR3 reads CASSRDNNQDTQYF.

Concerning this clone itself: Germline and genes here are mouse. The CDR3 is cut off 4 residues early in the read; its end comes from the germline J gene. V gene TRBV1 combines with J gene TRBJ2-7; 9 bases line up with TRBD1. CDR1 and CDR2 (germline): NSQYPW, LRSPGD (reference sequence). The CDR3 is 13 residues long. The part of the CDR3 DNA that was read is TGCACCTGCAGTGGGGACAGGGACGAT. It encodes CTCSGDRDD. The whole CDR3 is CTCSGDRDDEQYF.

This clone has more than one count but fewer than ten. The gene symbols are mouse symbols. The read terminates 4 residues ahead of where the CDR3 ends, so the germline J gene completes it. The genes are TRBV5 and TRBJ2-1; 13 nucleotides line up with TRBD2. Trimming at V came to 4 bases and at J to 1 base, leaving 1 base not matched to a gene. Germline V gene sequence: CDR1 LGHNA, CDR2 YNLKQL (reference sequence). The CDR3 spans 16 residues. Incomplete CDR3 DNA: TGTGCCAGCAGCCGGGACTGGGGGGGAAACTATGCT. Translated: CASSRDWGGNYA. The complete CDR3 sequence is CASSRDWGGNYAEQFF.

This clone has ten or more counts. The gene symbols are mouse symbols. Here the CDR3 reads CTCSAGWGEDTQYF. CDR3 DNA, as far as it was read: TGCACCTGCAGTGCGGGCTGGGGGGAAGAC. The chain is built from TRBV1 and TRBJ2-5, with 8 positions matching TRBD2. From the germline J gene comes the end of the CDR3, since the read stops 4 residues before it. Germline assignment: CDR1 NSQYPW and CDR2 LRSPGD (reference sequence). The CDR3 loop spans 14 amino acids.

This clone came up a few times. Each gene name is a mouse one. The observed sequence ends 4 residues before the CDR3 terminus, with the missing tail filled in from the germline J gene. The V call is TRBV13-3, the J call TRBJ2-3; D gene unclear. The germline CDR1 and CDR2 sequences are NNHDY and SYVADS. Between the trimmed V and J ends, which lost 3 bases and 0 bases, there was a span of 8 bases. CDR3 length equals 14 residues. This chain's CDR3 is CASSAPTSAETLYF. The covered CDR3 bases are TGTGCCAGCAGTGCCCCGACTAGTGCAGAA.

This clone was seen at least ten times. Gene and germline names: mouse. The read falls 3 residues short of the CDR3 end, and the missing part is taken from the germline J gene. Other nucleotide sequences in the sample specify the same CDR3. The gene calls are TRBV19 and TRBJ1-6; D is ambiguous. Being an ORF, TRBJ1-6 has a function that is uncertain. V lost 2 bases, J lost 6 bases, and 3 bases lay in between. Germline V gene data show CDR1 as FNHDT and CDR2 as SITEND (reference sequence). The CDR3 has 12 residues. This CDR3 is CASSIGNSPLYF. The DNA read from the CDR3 is TGTGCCAGCAGTATTGGTAATTCGCCC.

This clone came up a few times. Here the gene names and germline are mouse. The read ends 4 residues early relative to the CDR3; the germline J gene fills the gap. This sequence joins TRBV2 and TRBJ2-7, with 8 positions matching TRBD2. CDR1 and CDR2 (germline): LGHNA, YSYQKL. This CDR3 region has 15 residues. The CDR3 bases that were read are TGTGCCAGCAGCCAAGCCCTGGGGGGCCGGTAT. It specifies CASSQALGGRY. The CDR3 as a whole reads CASSQALGGRYEQYF.

This clone was detected many times. These gene names are mouse names. The CDR3 extends 4 residues past the end of the read, so its final part is completed from the germline J gene. The chain employs TRBV31 and TRBJ2-3, with 10 bases that match TRBD2. Germline V gene lookup returns CDR1 GKSSPN and CDR2 SITVG. With 3 bases clipped from V and 0 bases from J, the junction kept 3 bases outside the gene matches. There are 15 residues in the CDR3. The CDR3 sequence: CAWSNWGGSAETLYF. CDR3 DNA, as far as it was read: TGTGCCTGGAGCAACTGGGGGGGTAGTGCAGAA.

The table lists this clone with many counts. Any gene name here is a mouse gene name. The read is 4 residues too short to cover the CDR3 end, so that end is filled in from the germline J gene. The chain couples TRBV31 to TRBJ2-5; D gene uncertain. The CDR3 consists of 13 residues. The germline V gene has CDR1 GKSSPN and CDR2 SITVG. Trimming shortened V by 0 bases and J by 0 bases, and 4 bases separated the two germline ends. CDR3 residues: CAWSLSNQDTQYF. CDR3 DNA (partial): TGTGCCTGGAGTCTCAGTAACCAAGAC.